This T cell receptor (beta chain) is from a study of cytomegalovirus exposure and HLA in healthy donors. PCR used 60 Vbeta primers and 13 Jbeta primers. The data were produced by immunoSEQ multiplex PCR, yet TCRdb's version contains in-frame clones alone and is incomplete. Found here are approximately 190,000 clones, approximately 81% of them singletons; the top ten hold over 3.5%. This CDR3 contains 15 residues. The ends were cut back, 1 base at V and 0 bases at J, with 9 bases in the middle. The germline CDR1 and CDR2 sequences are SGHTA and FQGNSA. Note on this clone: What it binds is not known.

Study-level findings and limits: In a later analysis, common viral pathogens appeared linked to several of the most significant clusters. In all likelihood, a cluster of highly shared sequence variants was a sequencing artifact. When a later analysis was performed, an Asian-associated ancestry cluster reportedly had fewer N-insertions than the roughly 630-donor mean.

The chain is built from TRBV7-2 and TRBJ1-2; no reliable D call. This sequence was found in a man in his fifties in good health and CMV-seronegative. The sample consisted of PBMCs. CDR3 in amino acids: CASSLGPGANYGYTF. CDR3 nucleotides: TGTGCCAGCAGCTTAGGGCCGGGAGCTAACTATGGCTACACCTTC.